A selection of T cell receptor beta chains follows, all from one sample in a study of T cell responses to AZD1222 COVID-19 vaccine. Here immunoSEQ multiplex PCR was the method, and the copy in TCRdb shows in-frame clones only, minus some. The sample contains about 120,000 clones, roughly 88% of which appear only once. The source was peripheral blood, collected on day 0 of AZD1222 vaccination. The source of these receptors is an adult in good health. CDR3s include the opening cysteine and the closing phenylalanine or tryptophan. A D gene is named only where the DNA matches it firmly. Not all rows give a size; the values are once, few, many and, for expanded clones, a class.

TRBJ2-3,TRBV24-1,-,-,CATSDPAGHGTDTQYF,TGTGCCACCAGTGATCCTGCCGGACACGGCACAGATACGCAGTATTTT
TRBJ1-5,TRBV3-1/TRBV3-2,-,-,CASSHRADRGNQPQHF,TGTGCCAGCAGCCATAGAGCCGACCGGGGCAATCAGCCCCAGCATTTT
TRBJ1-5,TRBV5-6,-,-,CASSFYTAGLGPQHF,TGTGCCAGCAGCTTCTACACCGCGGGGCTAGGGCCCCAGCATTTT
TRBJ1-1,TRBV24-1,-,-,CATSGNQGTEAFF,TGTGCCACCAGTGGGAACCAGGGGACTGAAGCTTTCTTT
TRBJ1-4,TRBV2,-,TRBD1,CASSGTGLEKLFF,TGTGCCAGTTCAGGGACAGGTCTCGAAAAACTGTTTTTT
TRBJ1-5,TRBV18,-,-,CASSPDRSGQPQHF,TGTGCCAGCTCACCGGATCGAAGCGGACAGCCCCAGCATTTT
TRBJ1-2,TRBV29-1,many,-,CSVDTSFGYGYTF,TGCAGCGTTGACACTTCCTTCGGCTATGGCTACACCTTC
TRBJ1-1,TRBV4-1,-,TRBD1,CASSPGQGADTEAFF,TGCGCCAGCAGCCCGGGACAGGGGGCCGACACTGAAGCTTTCTTT
TRBJ2-7,TRBV6-5,once,-,CASSYVCEQYF,TGTGCCAGCAGTTACGTATGTGAGCAGTACTTC
TRBJ1-6,TRBV3-1/TRBV3-2,few,-,CASSQGQPGTNSPLHF,TGTGCCAGCAGCCAAGGGCAGCCTGGGACCAATTCACCCCTCCACTTT
TRBJ2-4,TRBV7-2,-,-,CASSLDRRNIQYF,TGTGCCAGCAGCTTAGACAGGAGAAACATTCAGTACTTC
TRBJ1-4,TRBV27,-,TRBD1,CASRDRVFREKLFF,TGTGCCAGCCGGGACAGGGTTTTCAGAGAAAAACTGTTTTTT
TRBJ2-7,TRBV5-6,-,-,CASSMTSGSSYEQYF,TGTGCCAGCAGCATGACTAGTGGGTCCTCCTACGAGCAGTACTTC
TRBJ2-6,TRBV6-1,-,-,CASSGHTGGNSGANVLTF,TGTGCCAGCAGTGGACATACAGGTGGGAACTCTGGGGCCAACGTCCTGACTTTC
TRBJ2-2,TRBV14,-,-,CASSPRQGVGGELFF,TGTGCCAGCAGCCCTCGGCAAGGGGTTGGCGGGGAGCTGTTTTTT
TRBJ1-3,TRBV30,-,-,CAWRAEDIGNTIYF,TGTGCCTGGAGAGCCGAGGACATAGGCAACACCATATATTTT
TRBJ1-4,TRBV9,-,TRBD1,CASSAQQGRVGEKLFF,TGTGCCAGCAGCGCTCAACAGGGGCGGGTTGGTGAAAAACTGTTTTTT
TRBJ2-3,TRBV6-6,-,TRBD1,CASSYGTGALDTQYF,TGTGCCAGCAGTTACGGGACAGGGGCCCTCGATACGCAGTATTTT
TRBJ1-1,TRBV20-1,few,-,CSASGHGGTTEAFF,TGCAGTGCTAGTGGACACGGGGGGACCACTGAAGCTTTCTTT
TRBJ1-1,TRBV25-1,-,-,CASIGIMNTEAFF,TGTGCCAGCATCGGGATTATGAACACTGAAGCTTTCTTT
TRBJ1-5,TRBV6-2/TRBV6-3,-,-,CASSYSSLSSYSNQPQHF,TGTGCCAGCAGTTACTCGAGTTTGTCATCCTATAGCAATCAGCCCCAGCATTTT
TRBJ1-1,TRBV19,-,-,CASSLQGNTEAFF,TGTGCCAGTAGTTTACAGGGAAACACTGAAGCTTTCTTT
TRBJ2-7,TRBV6-1,few,TRBD1,CASSEQGASSYEQYF,TGTGCCAGCAGTGAACAGGGGGCGAGCTCCTACGAGCAGTACTTC
TRBJ2-1,TRBV14,-,-,CASSQDWRAEQFF,TGTGCCAGCAGCCAAGATTGGAGGGCTGAGCAGTTCTTC
TRBJ1-1,TRBV7-2,few,-,CASSGRQVMNTEAFF,TGTGCCAGCAGCGGCCGACAGGTTATGAACACTGAAGCTTTCTTT
TRBJ1-5,TRBV2,-,TRBD1,CASSEGPGGSNQPQHF,TGTGCCAGCAGTGAAGGGCCAGGGGGGAGCAATCAGCCCCAGCATTTT
TRBJ1-2,TRBV12-3/TRBV12-4,once,-,CASSPDRRYGYTF,TGTGCCAGCAGTCCCGACAGGCGATATGGCTACACCTTC
TRBJ1-2,TRBV20-1,few,-,CSASPGQAINYGYTF,TGCAGTGCTAGTCCGGGGCAAGCGATTAACTATGGCTACACCTTC
TRBJ2-2,TRBV25-1,-,TRBD2,CASSDPRGGLGELFF,TGTGCCAGCAGTGATCCCCGGGGGGGCCTGGGGGAGCTGTTTTTT
TRBJ2-5,TRBV2,-,TRBD1,CASNPPPDRGTRGTQYF,TGTGCCAGCAACCCCCCACCTGACAGGGGGACCCGGGGGACCCAGTACTTC
TRBJ2-7,TRBV12-3/TRBV12-4,once,-,CASRPAGPYEQYF,TGTGCCAGCAGACCCGCTGGACCCTACGAGCAGTACTTC
TRBJ1-3,TRBV6-6,-,-,CASRDSTDSGNTIYF,TGTGCCAGCAGAGATTCGACAGACTCTGGAAACACCATATATTTT
TRBJ1-5,TRBV12-3/TRBV12-4,few,TRBD1,CASSFTGDQPQHF,TGTGCCAGCAGTTTTACAGGGGATCAGCCCCAGCATTTT
TRBJ1-5,TRBV25-1,-,TRBD1,CASSPGQGVTQPQHF,TGTGCCAGCAGCCCGGGACAGGGGGTTACTCAGCCCCAGCATTTT
TRBJ2-6,TRBV4-2,-,-,CASSQGTTNSGANVLTF,TGTGCCAGCAGCCAAGGGACTACCAACTCTGGGGCCAACGTCCTGACTTTC
TRBJ1-5,TRBV30,-,-,CAWSGGSSNQPQHF,TGTGCCTGGAGTGGTGGGTCTAGCAATCAGCCCCAGCATTTT
TRBJ1-5,TRBV4-1,-,-,CASSQLPGHLRGNNQPQHF,TGCGCCAGCAGCCAATTACCGGGACACCTAAGGGGTAACAATCAGCCCCAGCATTTT
TRBJ2-1,TRBV10-3,-,TRBD1,CAITPGQEYNEQFF,TGTGCCATCACACCGGGACAGGAGTACAATGAGCAGTTCTTC
TRBJ2-2,TRBV2,-,-,CASSEWGQGETGELFF,TGTGCCAGCAGTGAATGGGGGCAGGGAGAGACCGGGGAGCTGTTTTTT
TRBJ1-2,TRBV30,-,-,CAWSRGTYGYTF,TGTGCCTGGAGTCGGGGTACCTATGGCTACACCTTC
TRBJ1-1,TRBV7-3,-,-,CASSLAAGGRTEAFF,TGTGCCAGCAGCTTAGCTGCGGGGGGGCGCACTGAAGCTTTCTTT